This entry features one T cell receptor beta chain sequence. Its antigen is currently not known. There are no base qualities to consult, and no much larger clone falls within one base. The data belong to a study of identical twins (dated by TCRdb to the mid-2010s). At the level of the whole study: To test whether fetal clonotypes persist, this study deep-sequenced TCR alpha and beta repertoires from monozygotic twins, from unrelated adults of various ages, and from cord blood. Replicate twin experiments were performed at different times using different library preparation protocols to rule out contamination.

Only healthy Caucasian donors were included. The twin cohort consisted of three pairs of female monozygotic twins, all aged roughly 18 to 29 years. Peripheral blood mononuclear cells were used as the source from which RNA for TCR libraries was isolated. What the study reported, not specific to this receptor: In beta out-of-frame sequences, excess twin sharing was weaker, because having fewer shared sequences lowered the signal-to-noise ratio. Abundant cord blood beta clonotypes had fewer insertions, young adult naive repertoires showed a similar but weaker trend, and memory repertoires showed no such trend. Out-of-frame TCR alpha sequences shared between twins showed an excess of low generation-probability sequences compared with coincidental sharing between unrelated individuals. Zero-insertion analyses could be partly confounded by invariant T cells such as MAIT and iNKT, although diverse VJ usage argued against such confounding for most clonotypes. Conclusions relied on cross-sectional statistical analysis, since the same donors could not be followed over many years. In monozygotic twins, out-of-frame TCR alpha sharing was systematically underestimated by recombination models, although the models agreed with sharing between unrelated individuals.

Library prep was done by 5' RACE. The reads were generated on an Illumina HiSeq 2000. Template switching introduced a universal primer binding site; the final cDNA contained a unique molecular identifier, enabling accurate counting of TCR cDNA molecules. First-strand cDNA for TCR alpha and beta chains was synthesized from specific primers in the conserved constant-segment region. Each cDNA library was double barcoded, with a SMART-Mk sample barcode plus Illumina barcodes, to control for contamination. Two successive PCR steps introduced TruSeq adapter sequences along with Illumina sample barcodes. The Illumina HiSeq platform was used with custom primers to sequence TCR alpha and beta cDNA libraries. Concerning the study's data processing: MiGEC processed the raw reads to extract unique molecular identifiers, while MiXCR was used to determine the CDR3 positions. For each individual, recombination models were inferred using an EM algorithm with the repgenHMM and IGoR tools. Shared clonotypes were analyzed with the tcR package in R, and sharing was normalized by the product of cloneset sizes. To study raw recombination without the effects of thymic and clonal selection, out-of-frame nonproductive sequences were analyzed. The public sequencing data were trimmed at Q25 with fastp and processed into clonotypes with MiXCR by TCRdb, which kept only in-frame beta chains. Rows are unified per CDR3 protein, each entry keeping the most common DNA and genes. The V and J calls, along with clone size, are taken from TCRdb and not from the paper's own processing. This sample comprises some 660,000 distinct CDR3 sequences, less than 10% of them detected only once. The top ten constitute about 0.98% of the sample.

V loses 7 bases at its end and J loses 5 bases; junction bases beyond the gene matches: 14. From the cysteine through the phenylalanine, the CDR3 covers 16 amino acids. CDR3 DNA only is kept here, 48 bases in frame from base 1. Another study also made use of these data, one on yellow fever vaccine responses in identical twins. The second study also describes: The authors reported that the T cell response to vaccination in identical twins appeared partly convergent and partly personalized. Focusing on identical twins, the study followed the T cell clones that responded to the vaccine, and did so with precision.

The source of this sequence is a woman under 30 in good health. The chain was built from TRBV12-3 or TRBV12-4 and TRBJ2-1; TRBD2 aligns with 7 central bases. The specimen sequenced was PBMCs. The CDR3 protein is CASTLSGLADDNEQFF. The sequence in DNA is TGTGCCAGCACCTTGAGCGGCCTAGCGGACGACAATGAGCAGTTCTTC.